One and the same sample provided the 3 T cell receptor beta chains below, sequenced in a study of human T cells and chemical hapten exposure. TCRdb re-called the RACE reads through MiXCR, storing one row per CDR3 protein. The profile shows under 400,000 distinct CDR3 sequences, 4% to 6% of them singletons. Noted time point: pre-sensitization, week 0. Treatment reported: therapeutic diphenylcyclopropenone sensitization with weekly scalp DPC. The sample here was whole blood, taken in connection with sensitization to the hapten diphenylcyclopropenone (DPC). These receptors came from a woman in her 50s with alopecia areata. Some clones in this sample may be carry-over from other donors' samples.

This clonotype was recorded at least ten times. V gene TRBV3-1 combines with J gene TRBJ1-1, with D perhaps matching TRBD1 (5 bases). Between the trimmed V and J ends, which lost 1 base and 10 bases, there was a span of 16 bases. Germline CDR1 LGHDT, CDR2 YNNKEL (reference sequence). The CDR3 has 14 amino acids. The CDR3 coding sequence is TGTGCCAGCAGCCAAGGCAGGGCCACCCCGGGAGCTTTCTTT. Encoded protein: CASSQGRATPGAFF.

The chain combines TRBV27 with TRBJ2-7, with D perhaps assigned TRBD1 or TRBD2 (6 bases each). Trimming took 8 bases from V and 4 from J, leaving 18 bases between them. This CDR3 comprises 14 residues. From germline, CDR1 is MNHEY and CDR2 SMNVEV (reference sequence). Here the CDR3 DNA reads TGTGCCAGCTCCAAAGGGGGTCGGGGGTACGAGCAGTACTTC. Amino acid sequence: CASSKGGRGYEQYF.

This clonotype showed up just a few times. The V call is TRBV12-3 or TRBV12-4, the J call TRBJ1-2, with D perhaps TRBD1 (5 bases). The CDR3 runs 15 residues. The V and J ends lost 3 bases and 3 bases respectively, with 14 bases between them. The CDR3 DNA reads TGTGCCAGCAGTTTCCACCCCGGGACTGACTATGGCTACACCTTC. Encoded protein: CASSFHPGTDYGYTF.